Listed here are 5 T cell receptor beta chains from one sample, sequenced in a study of blood T cells in healthy people across ages. A second PCR, run for about 7 to 11 cycles, used a sample-barcoded 5' primer plus a J-beta primer mix. In TCRdb, the 5' RACE reads were re-called with MiXCR into one record per CDR3 protein. The sample has hundreds of thousands of distinct CDR3 sequences; 45% to 70% are singletons. Sequenced: blood. The receptors come from a man between 35 and 55 years old in good health.

The J gene is TRBJ2-2, the V gene TRBV29-1; TRBD2 aligns across 7 bases. V lost 5 bases, J lost 2 bases, and 5 bases stayed unmatched. This CDR3 is 14 amino acids long. Germline V gene sequence: CDR1 SQVTM, CDR2 ANQGSEA. CDR3 sequence: CSVPGTTNTGELFF. Written as DNA, the CDR3 is TGCAGCGTTCCAGGGACTACTAACACCGGGGAGCTGTTTTTT.

This rearrangement joins TRBV4-1 to TRBJ1-5, with 11 bases lining up with TRBD1. V shed 3 bases, J shed 3 bases, and the junction held 4 bases outside the gene matches. The CDR3 sequence is 16 residues long. Germline CDR1 reads MGHRA; CDR2 reads YSYEKL. The CDR3 nucleotides read TGCGCCAGCAGCCACTGGACAGGGGGCAACAATCAGCCCCAGCATTTT. Translated, it gives CASSHWTGGNNQPQHF.

The rearrangement joins TRBV3-1 to TRBJ2-6, with 8 bases lining up with TRBD1. Trimming at V came to 1 base and at J to 1 base, leaving 3 bases not matched to a gene. The CDR3 length is 17 residues. Germline V gene lookup returns CDR1 LGHDT and CDR2 YNNKEL (reference sequence). The CDR3 loop is CASSQGTGISGANVLTF. The CDR3 region has the DNA TGTGCCAGCAGCCAAGGGACAGGGATATCTGGGGCCAACGTCCTGACTTTC.

As regards this clonotype: This may come from a read error, since a much larger clone is one base off. This sequence joins TRBV29-1 and TRBJ2-1; TRBD1 matches 7 bases. The end of the DNA aligns better with TRBJ2-7, so the J call may be wrong. Germline values: CDR1 SQVTM, CDR2 ANQGSEA. The CDR3 runs 16 residues. In nucleotides, the CDR3 is TGCAGCGTTGAAGGTGACGTAGGGACAGCCTACAATGAGCAGTACTTC. It translates to CSVEGDVGTAYNEQYF.

The V gene is TRBV10-3, the J gene TRBJ2-4; 10 bases line up with TRBD1. The J call may be faulty, since TRBJ2-7 better matches the DNA end. Per the germline V gene, CDR1 is ENHRY and CDR2 is SYGVKD. CDR3 length: 17 amino acids. The CDR3 protein is CAISGRDRGNSSYEQYF. The CDR3 nucleotides are TGTGCCATCAGTGGAAGGGACAGGGGCAATAGCTCCTACGAGCAGTACTTC.